This paragraph covers one T cell receptor (beta chain) sequence. Antigen: not known. V was pared by 4 bases and J by 0 bases, with 1 base of the junction left unmatched. Germline V lookup: CDR1 SGHRS, CDR2 YFSETQ. The CDR3 sequence is 14 residues long. Measured with immunoSEQ multiplex PCR; TCRdb has only the in-frame clones, and not every one. The sample comprises over 45,000 clones, over 70% of which are singletons, and roughly 5.3% rests with the top ten. Time point denoted: week 47, end of study. Alongside topical imiquimod, each dose of vaccine comprised 300 ug of mutant IDH1 20-mer peptide. This record comes from a study of a mutant IDH1 vaccine in newly diagnosed glioma.

The TCR comes from a man aged 45-65 years with glioma. The chain is built from TRBV5-1 and TRBJ2-1; 7 bases are a match to TRBD2. Specimen: PBMCs, collected from a glioma patient whose treatment included an IDH1 peptide vaccine. The CDR3 is CASSGGGSYNEQFF. In nucleotides, the CDR3 is TGCGCCAGCAGCGGCGGGGGCTCCTACAATGAGCAGTTCTTC.